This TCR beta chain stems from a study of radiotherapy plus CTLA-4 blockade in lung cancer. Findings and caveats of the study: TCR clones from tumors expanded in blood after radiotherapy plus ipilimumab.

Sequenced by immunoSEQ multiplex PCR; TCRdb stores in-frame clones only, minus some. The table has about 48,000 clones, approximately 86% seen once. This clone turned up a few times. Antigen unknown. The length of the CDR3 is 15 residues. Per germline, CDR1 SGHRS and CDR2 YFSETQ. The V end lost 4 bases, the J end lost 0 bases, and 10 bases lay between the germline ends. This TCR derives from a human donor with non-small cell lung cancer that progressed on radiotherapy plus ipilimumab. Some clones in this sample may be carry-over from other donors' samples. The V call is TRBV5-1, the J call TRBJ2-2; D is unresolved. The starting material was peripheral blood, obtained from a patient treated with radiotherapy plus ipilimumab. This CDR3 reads CASSLSSSNTGELFF. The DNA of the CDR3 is TGCGCCAGCAGCCTTAGTAGCTCGAACACCGGGGAGCTGTTTTTT. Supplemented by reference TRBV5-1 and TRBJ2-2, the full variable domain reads KAGVTQTPRYLIKTRGQQVTLSCSPISGHRSVSWYQQTPGQGLQFLFEYFSETQRNKGNFPGRFSGRQFSNSRSEMNVSTLELGDSALYLCASSLSSSNTGELFFGEGSRLTVL.